A selection of T cell receptor beta chains follows, all from one sample in a study of Graves' ophthalmopathy and Graves' hyperthyroidism. TCRdb analysed the multiplex PCR reads with MiXCR anew, one entry per CDR3 protein. This sample yields under 400,000 distinct CDR3 sequences, of which roughly 16% are seen a single time; around an eighth belongs to the top ten. Sequencing used peripheral blood. The receptors originated from an adult man with Graves' ophthalmopathy. CDR3s include the opening cysteine and the closing phenylalanine or tryptophan. Fields, in order: J gene, clone size, D gene, V gene, CDR3 DNA, CDR3 protein. The D gene is left open where the match is weak. Some rows have no size entry. The others give once, few or many, or a class for an expanded clone.

TRBJ2-5 - - TRBV2 TGTGCCAGCAATGGTCAGCACCAAGAGACCCAGTACTTC CASNGQHQETQYF
TRBJ1-1 - - TRBV28 TGTGCCAGCAGTTTACGGACCCAGCAAGCTTTCTTT CASSLRTQQAFF
TRBJ1-6 many - TRBV10-3 TGTGCCATCAGTGAGTTGGGACCGATGATACCGAGCTCCTATAATTCACCCCTCCACTTT CAISELGPMIPSSYNSPLHF
TRBJ1-5 many TRBD1 TRBV30 TGTGCCTCCCAAACAGGGGTAGGTCAGCCCCAGCATTTT CASQTGVGQPQHF
TRBJ1-3 - - TRBV30 TGTGCCGGGAGTGACCGGACCTCTGGAAACACCATATATTTT CAGSDRTSGNTIYF
TRBJ1-6 many - TRBV30 TGTGCCTGGAGTGTTCAGGGATTTAATTCACCCCCCCACTTT CAWSVQGFNSPPHF
TRBJ2-7 - TRBD2 TRBV30 TGTGCCTGGAGTGTTGGTAGCGGGAGGATCCACGAGCAGTACTTC CAWSVGSGRIHEQYF
TRBJ1-2 many - TRBV20-1 TGCAGTGCTAAAGTAGACAGTTACTATGGCTACACCTTC CSAKVDSYYGYTF
TRBJ2-7 - TRBD1 TRBV3-1 TGTGCCAGCAGCCCCACTGGGGGACAGGCCACGGAGCAGTACTTC CASSPTGGQATEQYF
TRBJ2-7 many TRBD2 TRBV4-2 TGTGCCAGCAGCCAAGATTCTAGCGGGGGGGACGAGCAGTACTTC CASSQDSSGGDEQYF
TRBJ2-6 many - TRBV27 TGTGCCAGCAGTTTAAAATGGTCTACAGGGACTGGGGCCAACGTCCTGACTTTC CASSLKWSTGTGANVLTF
TRBJ2-5 many - TRBV28 TGTGCCAGCAGCTGGTCCCGGGCATCGGAGACCCAGTACTTC CASSWSRASETQYF
TRBJ2-5 - - TRBV12-3/TRBV12-4 TGTGCCAGCAGTTTCGGGCTAGTTGGGGAGACCCAGTACTTC CASSFGLVGETQYF